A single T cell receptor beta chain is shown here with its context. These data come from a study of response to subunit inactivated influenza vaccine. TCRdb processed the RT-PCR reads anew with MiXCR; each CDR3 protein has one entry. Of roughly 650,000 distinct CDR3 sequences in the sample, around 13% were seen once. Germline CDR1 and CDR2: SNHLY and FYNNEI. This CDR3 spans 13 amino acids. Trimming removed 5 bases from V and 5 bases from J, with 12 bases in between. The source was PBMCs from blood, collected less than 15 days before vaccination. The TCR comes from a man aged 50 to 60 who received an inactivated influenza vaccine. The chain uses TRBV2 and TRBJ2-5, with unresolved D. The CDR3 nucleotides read TGTGCCAGCAGTCAACTTGGTTATGAGACCCAGTACTTC. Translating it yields CASSQLGYETQYF. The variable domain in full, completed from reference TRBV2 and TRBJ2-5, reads EPEVTQTPSHQVTQMGQEVILRCVPISNHLYFYWYRQILGQKVEFLVSFYNNEISEKSEIFDDQFSVERPDGSNFTLKIRSTKLEDSAMYFCASSQLGYETQYFGPGTRLLVL.